This T cell receptor (beta chain) was obtained from a study of T-cell memory formation after mild COVID-19. This clonotype was seen a few times. One entry per CDR3 protein results from TCRdb running MiXCR on the 5' RACE reads. The repertoire holds approximately 340,000 distinct CDR3 sequences, with 15% to 20% as singletons. V shed 2 bases, J shed 4 bases, and the junction held 4 bases outside the gene matches. The CDR3 spans 15 residues. Germline V gene lookup returns CDR1 SGHTA and CDR2 FQGNSA. The source material was PBMCs or a T cell subset sorted from them (not recorded which). The chain is built from TRBV7-2 and TRBJ2-2; 7 bases are shared with TRBD2. The receptor was derived from a man aged 18-30 years who had mild COVID-19 (a few samples of this study predate the infection). Cell type and time point are not known. CDR3 protein: CASSLFGGSTGELFF. Written as DNA, the CDR3 is TGTGCCAGCAGCTTATTCGGGGGGAGCACCGGGGAGCTGTTTTTT.